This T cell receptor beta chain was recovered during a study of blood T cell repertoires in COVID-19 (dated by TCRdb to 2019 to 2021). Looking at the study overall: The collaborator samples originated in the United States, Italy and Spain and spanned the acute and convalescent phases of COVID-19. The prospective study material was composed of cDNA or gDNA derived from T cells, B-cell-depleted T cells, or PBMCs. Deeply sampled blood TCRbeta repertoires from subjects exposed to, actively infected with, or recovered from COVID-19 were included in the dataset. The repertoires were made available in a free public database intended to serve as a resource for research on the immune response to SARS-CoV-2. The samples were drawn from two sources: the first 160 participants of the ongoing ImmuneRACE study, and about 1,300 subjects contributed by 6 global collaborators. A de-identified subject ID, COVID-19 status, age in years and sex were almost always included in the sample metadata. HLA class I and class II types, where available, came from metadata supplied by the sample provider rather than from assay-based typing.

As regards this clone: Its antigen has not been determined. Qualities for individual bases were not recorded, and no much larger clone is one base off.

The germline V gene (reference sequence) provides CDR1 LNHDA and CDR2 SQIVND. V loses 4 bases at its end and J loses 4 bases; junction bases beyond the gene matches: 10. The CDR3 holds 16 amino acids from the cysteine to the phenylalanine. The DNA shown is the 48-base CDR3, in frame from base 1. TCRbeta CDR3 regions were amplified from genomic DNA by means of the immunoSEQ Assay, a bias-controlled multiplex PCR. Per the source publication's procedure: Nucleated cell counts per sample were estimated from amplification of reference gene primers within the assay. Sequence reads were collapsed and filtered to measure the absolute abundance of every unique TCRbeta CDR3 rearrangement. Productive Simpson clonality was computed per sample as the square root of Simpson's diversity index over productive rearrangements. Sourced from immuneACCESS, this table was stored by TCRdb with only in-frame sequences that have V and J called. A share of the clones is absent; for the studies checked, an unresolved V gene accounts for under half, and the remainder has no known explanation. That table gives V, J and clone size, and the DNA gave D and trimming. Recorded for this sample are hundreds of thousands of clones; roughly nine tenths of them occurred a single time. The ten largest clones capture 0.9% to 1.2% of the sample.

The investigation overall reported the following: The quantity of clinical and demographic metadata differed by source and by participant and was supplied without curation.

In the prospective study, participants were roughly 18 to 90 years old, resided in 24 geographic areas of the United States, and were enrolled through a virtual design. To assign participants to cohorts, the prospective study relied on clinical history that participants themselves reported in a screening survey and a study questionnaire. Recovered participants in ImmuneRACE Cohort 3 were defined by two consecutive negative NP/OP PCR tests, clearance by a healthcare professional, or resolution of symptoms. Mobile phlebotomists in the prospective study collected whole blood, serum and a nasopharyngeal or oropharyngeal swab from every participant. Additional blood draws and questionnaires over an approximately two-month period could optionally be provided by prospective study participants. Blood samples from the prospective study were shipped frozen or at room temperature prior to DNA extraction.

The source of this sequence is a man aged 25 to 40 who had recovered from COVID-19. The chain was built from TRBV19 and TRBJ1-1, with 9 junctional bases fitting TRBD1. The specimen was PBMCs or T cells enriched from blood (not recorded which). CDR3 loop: CASSKTGGGVATEAFF. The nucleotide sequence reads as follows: TGTGCCAGTAGTAAAACAGGGGGCGGCGTAGCCACTGAAGCTTTCTTT.